These 21 T cell receptor beta chains share one sample of origin, sequenced in a study of blood T cell repertoires in COVID-19. Measured with immunoSEQ multiplex PCR; TCRdb has only the in-frame clones, and not every one. Here the sample spans about 250,000 clones, around 86% being singletons. The material sequenced was PBMCs or T cells enriched from blood (not recorded which). These TCRs come from a man aged 40-55 years who had recovered from COVID-19.

The CDR3 spells CASSSTDRGGYTF. In nucleotides, the CDR3 is TGCGCCAGCAGTTCAACCGACAGGGGCGGCTACACCTTC. V usage is TRBV5-1 and J usage is TRBJ1-2; 8 bases agree with TRBD1. CDR1 SGHRS and CDR2 YFSETQ come from the germline V gene. The length of the CDR3 is 13 residues. V lost 5 bases, J lost 8 bases, and 8 bases stayed unmatched.

This chain connects TRBV10-3 to TRBJ2-3, with 7 bases aligning to TRBD2. The ends lost 7 bases at V and 6 bases at J; junction bases unmatched: 4. Germline V gene sequence: CDR1 ENHRY, CDR2 SYGVKD. The CDR3 consists of 12 residues. The CDR3 nucleotides are TGTGCCATCAAGAGCGGGACGGATACGCAGTATTTT. Amino acid sequence: CAIKSGTDTQYF.

The chain employs TRBV7-2 and TRBJ1-2; 7 positions match TRBD1. Germline V gene data show CDR1 as SGHTA and CDR2 as FQGNSA. CDR3 length equals 13 residues. Losses at the gene ends were 6 bases for V and 3 bases for J; bases not matched to a gene: 4. The CDR3 DNA is TGTGCCAGCAGATCAACAGGGGACTATGGCTACACCTTC. Translation gives CASRSTGDYGYTF. Full variable domain (remainder filled in from reference TRBV7-2 and TRBJ1-2): GAGVSQSPSNKVTEKGKDVELRCDPISGHTALYWYRQSLGQGLEFLIYFQGNSAPDKSGLPSDRFSAERTGGSVSTLTIQRTQQEDSAVYLCASRSTGDYGYTFGSGTRLTVV.

The chain combines TRBV27 with TRBJ1-5; 8 bases fit TRBD1. V lost 6 bases to trimming and J lost 4 bases; unmatched junction nucleotides: 5. Germline V gene lookup returns CDR1 MNHEY and CDR2 SMNVEV (reference sequence). The CDR3 covers 14 residues. The CDR3 DNA follows: TGTGCCAGCAGACTGACAGGGGATAATCAGCCCCAGCATTTT. Its protein is CASRLTGDNQPQHF.

The J gene is TRBJ2-6, the V gene TRBV30, with a possible D match to TRBD2 (5 bases). The V gene lost 4 bases and the J gene lost 3 bases, with 13 bases spanning the gap. CDR1 and CDR2 (germline): GTSNPN, SVGIG (reference sequence). The CDR3 consists of 15 residues. CDR3 in amino acids: CAWIPGVYGANVLTF. DNA of the CDR3: TGTGCCTGGATCCCCGGGGTGTATGGGGCCAACGTCCTGACTTTC.

The chain carries TRBV6-7 and TRBJ2-5, with 8 positions matching TRBD1. TRBV6-7 qualifies as an ORF whose function is uncertain. This CDR3 has 16 residues. J gave up 5 bases and V 6 bases, and 14 bases lay outside the gene matches. CDR3 region: CASRTPGGAEEETQYF. The CDR3 bases are TGTGCCAGCAGAACCCCAGGGGGCGCGGAGGAGGAGACCCAGTACTTC.

The chain uses TRBV4-1 and TRBJ2-7, with 7 bases matching TRBD2. CDR3 length equals 13 residues. The germline gives CDR1 MGHRA, CDR2 YSYEKL. Trimming removed 0 bases from V and 5 bases from J; junction bases left unmatched: 1. The chain's CDR3 is CASSQDAGDEQYF. The CDR3 bases are TGCGCCAGCAGCCAAGATGCGGGAGACGAGCAGTACTTC.

CDR3 residues: CASSDGREELFF. In DNA, the CDR3 is TGTGCCAGCAGTGATGGGAGGGAGGAGCTGTTTTTT. The V gene is TRBV6-1, the J gene TRBJ2-2; TRBD2 agrees at 7 bases. V lost 3 bases to trimming and J lost 10 bases; unmatched junction nucleotides: 2. This CDR3 comprises 12 residues. CDR1 MNHNS and CDR2 SASEGT come from the germline V gene.

The chain has TRBV3-1 (or the pseudogene TRBV3-2) and TRBJ2-1; a possible D gene is TRBD2 (6 bases). Per the germline V gene, CDR1 is LGHDT and CDR2 is YNNKEL (reference sequence). Deletions cut 4 bases from V and 10 bases from J, with 26 bases between. The length of the CDR3 is 17 residues. The CDR3 protein is CASSPEAGFSPGLEQFF. The CDR3 nucleotides are TGTGCCAGCAGCCCCGAGGCGGGGTTCTCTCCCGGGTTAGAGCAGTTCTTC.

The chain links TRBV3-1 (or the pseudogene TRBV3-2) to TRBJ1-2; D gene unclear. Germline V CDR1 and CDR2: LGHDT, YNNKEL (reference sequence). The CDR3 consists of 14 residues. V was pared by 4 bases and J by 6 bases, with 15 bases between. The CDR3, as DNA: TGTGCCAGCAGCCCGATTGGGAGGGTCCATGGCTACACCTTC. Its protein product is CASSPIGRVHGYTF.

This chain links TRBV25-1 with TRBJ1-6; D call uncertain. Trimming removed 4 bases at V and 4 bases at J, with 14 bases between. Germline CDR1 is MGHDK and CDR2 is SYGVNS. This CDR3 has 16 residues. The DNA for the CDR3 is TGTGCCAGCAGTGGAGGGTGGAGAACATATAATTCACCCCTCCACTTT. Protein sequence: CASSGGWRTYNSPLHF.

In this sample, this clone turned up once. V usage is TRBV6-5 and J usage is TRBJ2-7; tentative D call: TRBD1 (6 bases). Germline loops: CDR1 MNHEY, CDR2 SVGAGI. Trimming removed 2 bases from V and 0 bases from J, with 11 bases in between. The length of the CDR3 is 15 residues. The CDR3 region is CASSYRQEASYEQYF. CDR3 in DNA: TGTGCCAGCAGTTACCGACAGGAGGCCTCCTACGAGCAGTACTTC.

V is TRBV20-1 and J is TRBJ2-7; TRBD1 might be the D (6 bases). From germline, CDR1 is DFQATT and CDR2 SNEGSKA (reference sequence). V lost 3 bases to trimming and J lost 3 bases, with 18 bases between them. This CDR3 spans 15 amino acids. CDR3 in DNA: TGCAGTGCTAGTCTCCCACGAGGGGGATTCTACGAGCAGTACTTC. Translated: CSASLPRGGFYEQYF.

The chain couples TRBV7-3 to TRBJ1-2; no firm D call. Germline V gene data show CDR1 as SGHTA and CDR2 as FQGTGA. V lost 5 bases and J lost 0, with 16 bases in between. This CDR3 has 16 residues. The CDR3 nucleotides read TGTGCCAGCAGCCGACTACCGGGCGGAGCTAACTATGGCTACACCTTC. It is translated as CASSRLPGGANYGYTF. The complete variable domain, with remaining parts taken from reference TRBV7-3 and TRBJ1-2, reads GAGVSQTPSNKVTEKGKYVELRCDPISGHTALYWYRQSLGQGPEFLIYFQGTGAADDSGLPNDRFFAVRPEGSVSTLKIQRTERGDSAVYLCASSRLPGGANYGYTFGSGTRLTVV.

This chain links TRBV7-3 with TRBJ2-3; 8 bases line up with TRBD1. CDR1 and CDR2 (germline): SGHTA, FQGTGA. The CDR3 sequence is 13 residues long. With 4 bases clipped from V and 6 bases from J, the junction kept 3 bases outside the gene matches. Here the CDR3 reads CASSSDRGDTQYF. The CDR3 nucleotides are TGTGCCAGCAGCTCCGACAGGGGCGATACGCAGTATTTT.

The chain carries TRBV7-8 and TRBJ2-6; 8 bases align to TRBD1. The CDR3 totals 16 residues. Trimming took 3 bases from V and 0 from J; bases not matched to a gene: 1. Germline lookup yields CDR1 SGHVS and CDR2 FQNEAQ. The CDR3 sequence is CASSFDRGSGANVLTF. As DNA, the CDR3 is TGTGCCAGCAGCTTTGACAGGGGCTCTGGGGCCAACGTCCTGACTTTC.

This clone was recorded only once. CDR3 amino acids: CASSQDRGGWPQHF. DNA of the CDR3: TGCGCCAGCAGCCAAGATCGGGGGGGGTGGCCCCAGCATTTT. This chain joins TRBV4-1 and TRBJ1-5; TRBD1 might be the D (5 bases). Germline CDR1 is MGHRA and CDR2 is YSYEKL. This CDR3 is 14 amino acids long. V lost 0 bases, J lost 9 bases, and 12 bases lay in between.

The chain is built from TRBV23-1 and TRBJ2-7; D remains ambiguous. TRBV23-1 is classed as an ORF, of uncertain function. The germline V and J ends were trimmed by 6 bases and 2 bases, with 14 bases remaining between them. The CDR3 has 14 amino acids. The CDR3 sequence: CASRRSANPYEQYF. The CDR3 region has the DNA TGCGCCAGCAGGCGGAGTGCAAATCCCTACGAGCAGTACTTC.

This clone was observed once. This chain joins TRBV5-4 and TRBJ2-7, with 9 bases matching TRBD2. V lost 4 bases and J lost 0; bases outside the gene matches: 14. The CDR3 is 18 amino acids. Germline lookup yields CDR1 SGHNT and CDR2 YYREEE (reference sequence). CDR3 sequence reads: CASSPAGLAGASSYEQYF. The DNA of the CDR3 is TGTGCCAGCAGCCCGGCGGGACTAGCAGGCGCGAGCTCCTACGAGCAGTACTTC.

The chain is built from TRBV2 and TRBJ2-7; tentatively, D is TRBD2 (5 bases). This CDR3 has 14 residues. The V gene's germline CDR1 is SNHLY and CDR2 FYNNEI. The germline V and J ends were trimmed by 7 bases and 4 bases, with 17 bases remaining between them. As DNA, the CDR3 is TGTGCCAGCAACCTCGGAGTAGCGACTTACGAGCAGTACTTC. This encodes CASNLGVATYEQYF.

This clone showed up many times. Additional DNA sequences in this sample encode the identical CDR3. The J gene is TRBJ2-5, the V gene TRBV3-1 (or the pseudogene TRBV3-2); D call uncertain. Deletions cut 4 bases from V and 5 bases from J, with 5 bases between. CDR1 is LGHDT and CDR2 is YNNKEL in the germline V gene (reference sequence). The CDR3 has 11 amino acids. CDR3 bases: TGTGCCAGCAGCCTCGAGGAGACCCAGTACTTC. This codes for CASSLEETQYF.